The subject of this entry is one T cell receptor beta chain. Its antigen is not known. The data belong to a study of T cell responses to AZD1222 COVID-19 vaccine. Study-level results: Mostly white British, mostly female donors; authors suggested clonal diversity may be underestimated.

The table came from immunoSEQ multiplex PCR; TCRdb's copy has only in-frame clones and leaves some out. The sample comprises 75,000 to 100,000 clones, 70% to 90% of which are singletons, and roughly 1.7% rests with the top ten. CDR3 size: 12 residues. V shed 3 bases, J shed 6 bases, and the junction held 1 base outside the gene matches. The germline V gene encodes CDR1 SGHRS and CDR2 YFSETQ. This TCR derives from an adult in good health. The chain joins TRBV5-1 to TRBJ1-1, with 8 bases lining up with TRBD1. The material sequenced was peripheral blood, taken on day 0 of AZD1222 vaccination. The CDR3 sequence: CASSSRGPEAFF. CDR3 nucleotide sequence: TGCGCCAGCAGCTCCAGGGGGCCTGAAGCTTTCTTT.